This T cell receptor (beta chain) was captured by sequencing in a study of human thymus T cells. Study findings and constraints: Both thymic and peripheral blood repertoires showed apparently biased V and J usage.

The donor group consisted of healthy Finnish infants who were having corrective surgery for congenital heart defects. A roughly 0.45-1 mL peripheral blood aliquot was taken intraoperatively from four of eight donors. Blood DNA came from all available leukocytes, not a fixed cell number. Only in-frame clones appear in the TCRdb table, and some are missing; sequencing was by immunoSEQ multiplex PCR. The data show about 46,000 clones, over 90% seen once. Germline CDR1 and CDR2: SGHTA and FQGNSA. This CDR3 has 14 residues. The V and J ends lost 0 bases and 5 bases respectively, with 10 bases between them. Note on this clone: Its target is unknown.

The TCR was taken from a girl less than two years old with a congenital heart defect but otherwise immunologically healthy. The source material was blood. The rearrangement joins TRBV7-2 to TRBJ1-1; a possible D gene is TRBD1 (5 bases). The CDR3 coding sequence is TGTGCCAGCAGCTTAGCGGGGGTGGGGACTGAAGCTTTCTTT. Encoded protein: CASSLAGVGTEAFF.